This paragraph covers one T cell receptor (beta chain) sequence. The sample contains more than one DNA sequence encoding this CDR3. Assay used: immunoSEQ multiplex PCR; TCRdb lists only in-frame clones, some missing. There are about 250,000 clones in the sample; 85% to 90% occur only once, and under 2.5% lies in the top ten. The sample originates from a study of blood T cell repertoires in COVID-19. Study overall: From the United States, Italy and Spain came samples of acute and convalescent COVID-19. Sample material is recorded as cDNA or gDNA derived from T cells, B-cell-depleted T cells, or PBMCs.

The sequenced material came from peripheral blood. This receptor was obtained from a woman aged 60-70 years with COVID-19, enrolled during active disease.

CDR3 region: CASSPGQGNYGYTF. The CDR3 nucleotides are TGTGCCAGCAGTCCGGGACAGGGGAACTATGGCTACACCTTC. The chain couples TRBV6-5 to TRBJ1-2; 10 nucleotides match TRBD1. V shed 5 bases and J 2 bases; nucleotides not matched to a gene: 2. This CDR3 spans 14 amino acids. Germline V gene data show CDR1 as MNHEY and CDR2 as SVGAGI.